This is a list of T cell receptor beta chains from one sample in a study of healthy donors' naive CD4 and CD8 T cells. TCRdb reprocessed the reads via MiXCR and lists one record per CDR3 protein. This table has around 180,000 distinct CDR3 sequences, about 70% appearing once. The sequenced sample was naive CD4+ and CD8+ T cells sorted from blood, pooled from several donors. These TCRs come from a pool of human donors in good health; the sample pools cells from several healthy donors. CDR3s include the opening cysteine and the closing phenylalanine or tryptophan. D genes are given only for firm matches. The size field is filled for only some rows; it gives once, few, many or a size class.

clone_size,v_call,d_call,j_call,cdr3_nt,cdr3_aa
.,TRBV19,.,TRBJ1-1,TGTGCCAGTAGTATAGGGATAGGGAACACTGAAGCTTTCTTT,CASSIGIGNTEAFF
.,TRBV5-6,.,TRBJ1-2,TGTGCCAGCAGCTTTCGGACAGTCGGCTCTCTCAATGGCTACACCTTC,CASSFRTVGSLNGYTF
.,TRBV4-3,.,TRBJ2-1,TGCGCCAGCGGCCAAGATTTAACACTTTACAATGAGCAGTTCTTC,CASGQDLTLYNEQFF
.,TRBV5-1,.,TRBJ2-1,TGCGCCAGCAGCCCAGGCTCTGGTCGGGGGCGTTCCTACAATGAGCAGTTCTTC,CASSPGSGRGRSYNEQFF
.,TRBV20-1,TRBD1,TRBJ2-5,TGCAGTGCTAGAGCCCGACCTACTGAGGGGGCCCAGGAGACCCAGTACTTC,CSARARPTEGAQETQYF
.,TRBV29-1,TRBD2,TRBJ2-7,TGCAGCGTTGCAAAAAGGGAGGGCCCCTACGAGCAGTACTTC,CSVAKREGPYEQYF
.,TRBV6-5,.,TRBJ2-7,TGTGCCAGCAGTTACCCCGGACGGTCCTACGAGCAGTACTTC,CASSYPGRSYEQYF
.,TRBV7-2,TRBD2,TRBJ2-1,TGTGCCAGCAGCACTACTAGCGGGACCTACAATGAGCAGTTCTTC,CASSTTSGTYNEQFF
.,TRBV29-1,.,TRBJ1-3,TGCAGGCGTTGCCCGCTCTCGGAAACACCATTATATTTT,CRRCPLSETPLYF
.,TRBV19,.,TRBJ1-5,TGTGCCAGTAGTCGGGTAACAGGGAGGGGAGAGATGGCCCAGCATTTT,CASSRVTGRGEMAQHF
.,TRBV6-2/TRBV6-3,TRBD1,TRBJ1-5,TGTGCCAGCAGGAACAGGGGGCTGGAGAATCAGCCCCAGCATTTT,CASRNRGLENQPQHF
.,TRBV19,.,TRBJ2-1,TGTGCCAGCTCCGGGCACCCTGGTGAGCAGTTCTTC,CASSGHPGEQFF
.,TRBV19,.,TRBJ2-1,TGTGCCAGCCGGCCAGCTCGTTATAACTACAATGAGCAGTTCTTC,CASRPARYNYNEQFF
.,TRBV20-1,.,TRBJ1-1,TGCAGTGCAACTACCGGCGCTGAAGCTTTCTTT,CSATTGAEAFF
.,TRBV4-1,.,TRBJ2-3,TGCGCCAGCAGCCAGCAAGACTACCGGTCCCTCCCCCCAGATACGCAGTATTTT,CASSQQDYRSLPPDTQYF
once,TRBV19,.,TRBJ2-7,TGTGCCAGTCAGGACCTGTACGAGCAGTACTTC,CASQDLYEQYF
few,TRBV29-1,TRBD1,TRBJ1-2,TGCAGCGTTTCCCCCGGGACAGGAAACTATGGCTACACCTTC,CSVSPGTGNYGYTF
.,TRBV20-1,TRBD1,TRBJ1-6,TGCAGTGCTAGGACCCAGGGGGCCTTTAATTCACCCCTCCACTTT,CSARTQGAFNSPLHF
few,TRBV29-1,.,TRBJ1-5,TGCAGCGTTGAGCTTGGGGGCCCGCCCCAGCATTTT,CSVELGGPPQHF
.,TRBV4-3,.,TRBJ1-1,TGCGCCAGCAGCCAAGACGTAAGAGGTTTCGGCACTGAAGCTTTCTTT,CASSQDVRGFGTEAFF
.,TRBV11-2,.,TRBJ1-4,TGTGCCAGCAGCTTACCCCCCAACAGGTTCGGAAAACTGTTTTTT,CASSLPPNRFGKLFF
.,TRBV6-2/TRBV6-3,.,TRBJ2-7,TGTGCCAGCAGTTACAGCAGGAACTACGAGCAGTACTTC,CASSYSRNYEQYF
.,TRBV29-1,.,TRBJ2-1,TGCAGCGTTGAAGATAGATCAGTTTACAATGAGCAGTTCTTC,CSVEDRSVYNEQFF
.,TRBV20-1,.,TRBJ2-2,TGCAGTGCCAAGACAAGAAGGGGCACGAACACCGGGGAGCTGTTTTTT,CSAKTRRGTNTGELFF
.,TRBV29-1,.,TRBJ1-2,TGCAGCGTTGAGGACGGGAGCTATGGCTACACCTTC,CSVEDGSYGYTF
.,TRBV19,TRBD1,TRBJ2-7,TGTGCCAGTAGTCAAACGGGACAGGGGGCCGACGAGCAGTACTTC,CASSQTGQGADEQYF
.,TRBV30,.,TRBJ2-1,TGTGCCTGGAGGGAGGGACTTCGGGCTTACAATGAGCAGTTCTTC,CAWREGLRAYNEQFF
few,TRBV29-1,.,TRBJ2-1,TGCAGCGTTGAAGTGTTCCCCGGGCAGTTCTTC,CSVEVFPGQFF
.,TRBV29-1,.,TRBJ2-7,TGCAGCGTTGTATTAGGGAACTACGAGCAGTACTTC,CSVVLGNYEQYF
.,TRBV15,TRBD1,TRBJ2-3,TGTGCCACCAGCACAGGACAGGGTCGGGGCACAGATACGCAGTATTTT,CATSTGQGRGTDTQYF
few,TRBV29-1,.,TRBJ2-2,TGCAGCGTTGAAGGCAACACCGGGGAGCTGTTTTTT,CSVEGNTGELFF
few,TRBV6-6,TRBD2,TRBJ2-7,TGTGCCAGCAGTCCTCCCCTTAGCGGGGTCAGCTCCTACGAGCAGTACTTC,CASSPPLSGVSSYEQYF
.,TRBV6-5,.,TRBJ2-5,TGTGCCAGCAGTCCTGGTTGGCCAGAGACCCAGTACTTC,CASSPGWPETQYF
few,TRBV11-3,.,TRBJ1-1,TGTGCCAGCAGCTTAGAGGGGAACACTGAAGCTTTCTTT,CASSLEGNTEAFF
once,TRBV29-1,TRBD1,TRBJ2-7,TGCAGCGTTTTGACAGGGACCTACGAGCAGTACTTC,CSVLTGTYEQYF
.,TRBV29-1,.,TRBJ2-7,TGCAGCGTCGCACCCTCCAGCTCCTACGAGCAGTACTTC,CSVAPSSSYEQYF
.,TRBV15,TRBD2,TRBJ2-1,TGTGCCACCAGCCCGGGACTAGCGGGAGTTGAGCAGTTCTTC,CATSPGLAGVEQFF
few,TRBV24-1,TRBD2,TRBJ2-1,TGTGCCACCAGTGATTCGACGGGACTAGCGGCCTACAATGAGCAGTTCTTC,CATSDSTGLAAYNEQFF
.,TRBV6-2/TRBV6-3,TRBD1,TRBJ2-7,TGTGCCAGCAGCCGACTGGTGGCAGGGGGCCTCTACGAGCAGTACTTC,CASSRLVAGGLYEQYF
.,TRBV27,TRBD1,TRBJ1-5,TGTGCCAGCAGTCTGGACAGGGGGAATCAGCCCCAGCATTTT,CASSLDRGNQPQHF
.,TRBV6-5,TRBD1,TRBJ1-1,TGTGCCAGCAGTCAAACAGGGGTGGGCACTGAAGCTTTCTTT,CASSQTGVGTEAFF
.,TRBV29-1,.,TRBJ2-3,TGCAGCGGCCTCCTCCGGGATCTCCACACAGATACGCAGTATTTT,CSGLLRDLHTDTQYF
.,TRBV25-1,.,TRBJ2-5,TGTGCCAGCAGTCAATTTGGGCAAGGGGGAGAGACCCAGTACTTC,CASSQFGQGGETQYF
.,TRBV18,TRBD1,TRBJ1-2,TGTGCCAGCTCACCGGACAGGGGGCTAGGCTATGGCTACACCTTC,CASSPDRGLGYGYTF
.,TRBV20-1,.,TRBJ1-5,TGCAGTGCTAGAGATCCTGGGGGGAATCAGCCCCAGCATTTT,CSARDPGGNQPQHF
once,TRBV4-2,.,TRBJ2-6,TGTGCCAGCAGCCAAGATGGAGGGGCTGGGGCCAACGTCCTGACTTTC,CASSQDGGAGANVLTF
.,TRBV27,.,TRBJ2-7,TGTGCCAGCAGTTTATCTGTCTCTTCGCGGGAGCAGTACTTC,CASSLSVSSREQYF
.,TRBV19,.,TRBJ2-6,TGTGCCAGTAGTATCCGGAGCTCTGGGGCCAACGTCCTGACTTTC,CASSIRSSGANVLTF
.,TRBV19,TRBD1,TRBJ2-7,TGTGCCAGTAGTCCCCGGGACAGCTACGAGCAGTACTTC,CASSPRDSYEQYF
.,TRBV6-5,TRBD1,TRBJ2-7,TGTGCCAGCAGAGACAGGGCTACCTACGAGCAGTACTTC,CASRDRATYEQYF
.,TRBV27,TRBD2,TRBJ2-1,TGTGCCAGCAGTGAGCCTAGCGGTTCAAGCTCCTACAATGAGCAGTTCTTC,CASSEPSGSSSYNEQFF
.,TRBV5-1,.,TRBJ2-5,TGCGCCAGCAGCTCCGGGCTCGCGGGACACCCGTACCAAGAGACCCAGTACTTC,CASSSGLAGHPYQETQYF
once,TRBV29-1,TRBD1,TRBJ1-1,TGCAGCGCAGGGGGCAGGGGTGGCACTGAAGCTTTCTTT,CSAGGRGGTEAFF
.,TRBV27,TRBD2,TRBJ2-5,TGTGCCAGCAAACTAGCGGGAGGACTGGGAGCTGGAGAGACCCAGTACTTC,CASKLAGGLGAGETQYF